This TCR beta chain emerged from a study of T-cell memory formation after mild COVID-19. Background on the study: TCR clusters were mostly confined to one donor each.

TCRdb reprocessed the 5' RACE reads via MiXCR and lists one record per CDR3 protein. The table shows 55,000 to 65,000 distinct CDR3 sequences, with more than 9% occurring only once. The table lists this clonotype with a few counts. The V gene end was trimmed by 4 bases and the J gene end by 8 bases; junction bases not matched to a gene: 7. This CDR3 spans 16 amino acids. Per the germline V gene, CDR1 is SEHNR and CDR2 is FQNEAQ (reference sequence). The chain uses TRBV7-9 and TRBJ2-1; 14 positions match TRBD2. This clonotype originated in a man aged 18 to 30 who had mild COVID-19 (a few samples of this study predate the infection). Cell type and time point are not known. The sample consisted of PBMCs or a T cell subset sorted from them (not recorded which). CDR3 loop: CASSYPTSGGAYEQFF. The CDR3 nucleotides are TGTGCCAGCAGCTACCCGACTAGCGGGGGGGCCTATGAGCAGTTCTTC.